Listed here is a single TCR beta chain. Its antigen is still unknown. This entry comes from a study of healthy donors' naive CD4 and CD8 T cells. Each TCR library used 400 to 600 ng of total RNA and a linear amplification protocol. MiXCR was run by TCRdb on the reads, yielding one entry per CDR3 protein. The sample contains around 180,000 distinct CDR3 sequences, around 80% of which appear only once. Points from the study as a whole: Positive CDR3 charge linked to CD4+ cells, negative to CD8+ cells.

The sequencing input was naive CD4+ and CD8+ T cells sorted from blood, pooled from several donors. This TCR was sampled from a pool of human donors in good health; the sample pools cells from several healthy donors.

The CDR3 bases are TGTGCTAGTGTGAAAGGAAGCCACGAGCAGTACTTC. This codes for CASVKGSHEQYF. The chain is built from TRBV12-5 and TRBJ2-7, with unresolved D. The CDR3 runs to 12 residues. Germline values: CDR1 LGHNT, CDR2 FRNRAP. Trimming pared 7 bases from V and 5 bases from J, leaving 12 bases between.